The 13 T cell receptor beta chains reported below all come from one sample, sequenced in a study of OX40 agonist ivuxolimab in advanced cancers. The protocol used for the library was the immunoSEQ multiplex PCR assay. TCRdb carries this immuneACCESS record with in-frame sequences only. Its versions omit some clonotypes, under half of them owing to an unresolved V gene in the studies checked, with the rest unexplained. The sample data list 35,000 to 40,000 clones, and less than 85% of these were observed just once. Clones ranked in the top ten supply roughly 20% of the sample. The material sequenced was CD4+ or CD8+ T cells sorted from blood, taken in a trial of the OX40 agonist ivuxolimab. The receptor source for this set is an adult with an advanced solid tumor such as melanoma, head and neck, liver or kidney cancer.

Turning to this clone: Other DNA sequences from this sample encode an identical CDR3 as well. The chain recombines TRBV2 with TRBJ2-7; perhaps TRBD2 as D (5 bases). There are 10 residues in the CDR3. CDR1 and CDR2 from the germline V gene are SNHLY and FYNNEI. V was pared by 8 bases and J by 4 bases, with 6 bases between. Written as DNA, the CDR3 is TGTGCCAGCCGAGGGTACGAGCAGTACTTC. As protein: CASRGYEQYF.

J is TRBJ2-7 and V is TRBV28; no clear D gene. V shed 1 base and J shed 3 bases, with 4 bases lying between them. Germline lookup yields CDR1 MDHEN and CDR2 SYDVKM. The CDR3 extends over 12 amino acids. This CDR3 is CASSLLDYEQYF. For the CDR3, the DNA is TGTGCCAGCAGTTTATTAGACTACGAGCAGTACTTC.

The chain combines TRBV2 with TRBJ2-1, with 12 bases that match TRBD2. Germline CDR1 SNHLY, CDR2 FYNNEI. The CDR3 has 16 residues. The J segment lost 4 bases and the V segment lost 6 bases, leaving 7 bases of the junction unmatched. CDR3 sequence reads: CASRTSGGTAYNEQFF. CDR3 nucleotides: TGTGCCAGCAGGACTAGCGGGGGTACCGCGTACAATGAGCAGTTCTTC.

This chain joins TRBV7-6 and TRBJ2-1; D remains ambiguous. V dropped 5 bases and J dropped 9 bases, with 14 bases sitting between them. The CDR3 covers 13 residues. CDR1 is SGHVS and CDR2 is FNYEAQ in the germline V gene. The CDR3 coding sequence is TGTGCCAGCAGCCCATTCCCGGCAGGTGAGCAGTTCTTC. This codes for CASSPFPAGEQFF.

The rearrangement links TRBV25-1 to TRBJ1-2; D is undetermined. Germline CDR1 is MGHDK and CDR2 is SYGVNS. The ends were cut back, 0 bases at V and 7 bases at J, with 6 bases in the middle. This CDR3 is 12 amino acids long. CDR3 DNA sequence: TGTGCCAGCAGTGAATACTGGGGTGGCTACACCTTC. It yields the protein CASSEYWGGYTF.

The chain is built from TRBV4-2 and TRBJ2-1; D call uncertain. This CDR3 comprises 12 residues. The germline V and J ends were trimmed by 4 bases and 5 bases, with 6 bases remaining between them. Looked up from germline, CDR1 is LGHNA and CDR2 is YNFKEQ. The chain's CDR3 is CASSPIDNEQFF. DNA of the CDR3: TGTGCCAGCAGCCCCATAGACAATGAGCAGTTCTTC.

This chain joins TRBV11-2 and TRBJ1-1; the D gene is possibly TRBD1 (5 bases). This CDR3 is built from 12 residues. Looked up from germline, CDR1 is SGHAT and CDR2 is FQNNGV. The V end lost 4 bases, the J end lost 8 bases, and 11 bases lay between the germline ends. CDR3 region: CASSSGGVEAFF. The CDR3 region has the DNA TGTGCCAGCAGCTCCGGGGGGGTAGAAGCTTTCTTT.

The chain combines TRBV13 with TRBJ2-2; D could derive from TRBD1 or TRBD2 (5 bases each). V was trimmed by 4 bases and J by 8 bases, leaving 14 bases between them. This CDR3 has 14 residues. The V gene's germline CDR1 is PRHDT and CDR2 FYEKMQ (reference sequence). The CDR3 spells CASSSGDQWGELFF. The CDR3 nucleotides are TGTGCCAGCAGCTCTGGGGACCAGTGGGGGGAGCTGTTTTTT.

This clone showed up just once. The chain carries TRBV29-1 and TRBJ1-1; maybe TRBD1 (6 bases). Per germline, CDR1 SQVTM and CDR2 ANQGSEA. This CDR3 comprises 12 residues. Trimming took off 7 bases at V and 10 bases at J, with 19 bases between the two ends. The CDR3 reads CSDIPGHYGAFF. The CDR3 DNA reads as TGCAGCGATATACCGGGACACTACGGAGCTTTCTTT.

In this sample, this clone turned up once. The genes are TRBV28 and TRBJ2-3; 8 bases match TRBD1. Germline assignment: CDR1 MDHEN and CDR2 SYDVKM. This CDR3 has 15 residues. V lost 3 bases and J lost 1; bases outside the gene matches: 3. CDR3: CASSLDRAGTDTQYF. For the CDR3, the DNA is TGTGCCAGCAGTTTGGACAGGGCAGGCACAGATACGCAGTATTTT.

CDR3: CASNVGGPNEQFF. As DNA, the CDR3 is TGCGCCAGCAACGTGGGAGGGCCAAATGAGCAGTTCTTC. The V and J genes are TRBV10-2 and TRBJ2-1; 7 nucleotides agree with TRBD2. CDR1 and CDR2 (germline): WSHSY, SAAADI. CDR3 length equals 13 residues. The V and J ends lost 7 bases and 7 bases, in that order; junction bases with no gene match: 7.

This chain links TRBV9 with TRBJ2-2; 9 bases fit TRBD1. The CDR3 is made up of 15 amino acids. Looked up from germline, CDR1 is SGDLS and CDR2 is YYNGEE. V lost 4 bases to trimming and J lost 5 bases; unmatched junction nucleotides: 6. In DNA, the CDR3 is TGTGCCAGCAGCTTCTTACAGGGGGCGACCGGGGAGCTGTTTTTT. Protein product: CASSFLQGATGELFF.

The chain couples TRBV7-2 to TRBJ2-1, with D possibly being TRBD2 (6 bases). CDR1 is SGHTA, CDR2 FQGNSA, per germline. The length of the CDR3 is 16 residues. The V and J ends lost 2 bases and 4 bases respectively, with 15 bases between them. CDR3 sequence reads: CASSLRGSNAYNEQFF. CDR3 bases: TGTGCCAGCAGCTTACGGGGGTCGAACGCGTACAATGAGCAGTTCTTC.